The 5 T cell receptor beta chains below all came from one sample that was sequenced in a study of identifying expanded T cells in peripheral blood (dated by TCRdb to 2018 to 2020). To prepare the library, the immunoSEQ multiplex PCR assay was applied. TCRdb holds this immuneACCESS table with in-frame rearrangements only. Some clones are missing; in checked studies, unresolved V genes explain under half, and the rest has no known cause. Recorded for this sample are tens of thousands of clones; 84% of them occurred a single time. Around a fifth of the sample is held by the ten biggest clonotypes. Specimen: blood. These receptors were collected from a person aged 18-70 years in good health.

This sequence joins TRBV28 and TRBJ2-2; 7 bases agree with TRBD1. The germline gives CDR1 MDHEN, CDR2 SYDVKM. V was clipped by 5 bases and J by 5 bases; unmatched bases: 5. This CDR3 is 14 amino acids long. CDR3: CASSGQDETGELFF. The DNA for the CDR3 is TGTGCCAGCAGTGGACAGGACGAGACCGGGGAGCTGTTTTTT. The full variable domain, rest sourced from reference TRBV28 and TRBJ2-2, is DVKVTQSSRYLVKRTGEKVFLECVQDMDHENMFWYRQDPGLGLRLIYFSYDVKMKEKGDIPEGYSVSREKKERFSLILESASTNQTSMYLCASSGQDETGELFFGEGSRLTVL.

The chain uses TRBV9 and TRBJ2-3; 8 nucleotides match TRBD2. Germline CDR1 is SGDLS and CDR2 is YYNGEE. With V trimmed by 0 bases and J by 2 bases, 8 bases remained unmatched. The CDR3 is 17 residues long. In DNA, the CDR3 is TGTGCCAGCAGCGTAGGTCAGCGGGAGCCGCCCACAGATACGCAGTATTTT. Translated: CASSVGQREPPTDTQYF. The full variable domain, rest sourced from reference TRBV9 and TRBJ2-3, is DSGVTQTPKHLITATGQRVTLRCSPRSGDLSVYWYQQSLDQGLQFLIQYYNGEERAKGNILERFSAQQFPDLHSELNLSSLELGDSALYFCASSVGQREPPTDTQYFGPGTRLTVL.

This clone was observed at least ten times. The chain links TRBV6-1 to TRBJ2-7, with 8 bases matching TRBD1. This CDR3 spans 13 amino acids. CDR1 is MNHNS, CDR2 SASEGT, per germline. V was pared by 7 bases and J by 6 bases, with 8 bases of the junction left unmatched. In DNA, the CDR3 is TGTGCCAGCATTGGGACAGGATTCGGCGAGCAGTACTTC. This codes for CASIGTGFGEQYF.

V usage is TRBV2 and J usage is TRBJ2-2, with TRBD2 matching over 9 bases. Germline CDR1 reads SNHLY; CDR2 reads FYNNEI. Germline trimming cut 2 bases from V and 5 bases from J; bases unmatched to any gene: 3. The CDR3 is made up of 15 amino acids. CDR3 coding DNA: TGTGCCAGCAGTGAAACAGCGGGAGGAACCGGGGAGCTGTTTTTT. Its translation: CASSETAGGTGELFF.

The chain recombines TRBV7-3 with TRBJ2-5; 7 bases agree with TRBD1. CDR3 length: 15 amino acids. Germline V gene data show CDR1 as SGHTA and CDR2 as FQGTGA. V was clipped by 3 bases and J by 3 bases; unmatched bases: 7. CDR3 loop: CASSFEGAREETQYF. The DNA of the CDR3 is TGTGCCAGCAGCTTCGAGGGGGCCCGAGAAGAGACCCAGTACTTC.